Presented here are 6 T cell receptor beta chains from one specimen sequenced in a study of breast tumors, draining lymph nodes, adjacent tissues. From the multiplex PCR reads, TCRdb called clonotypes with MiXCR, one entry per CDR3 protein. The table lists around 190,000 distinct CDR3 sequences, roughly a third of them singletons. Axillary draining lymph nodes of breast cancer patients supplied the node samples. What was sequenced was axillary lymph node tissue. The source is a female donor with breast cancer. Some clones in this sample may be carry-over from other donors' samples.

This clonotype occurred many times. V is TRBV4-1 and J is TRBJ1-2; D unresolved. The germline V gene has CDR1 MGHRA and CDR2 YSYEKL. The CDR3 spans 14 residues. Trimming removed 7 bases from V and 4 bases from J, with 16 bases in between. CDR3 amino acids: CASTLNPAGYGYTF. CDR3 nucleotides: TGCGCCAGCACCCTAAACCCGGCGGGCTATGGCTACACCTTC.

The rearrangement joins TRBV7-9 to TRBJ1-1; D is uncertain. Trimming pared 1 base from V and 7 bases from J, leaving 10 bases between. CDR1 SEHNR and CDR2 FQNEAQ come from the germline V gene (reference sequence). CDR3 length: 13 residues. Written as DNA, the CDR3 is TGTGCCAGCAGCTTAGTAGGTGGTAATGAAGCTTTCTTT. It codes for CASSLVGGNEAFF.

This clonotype was observed many times. The rearrangement uses TRBV6-4 and TRBJ2-1; tentatively, D is TRBD1 or TRBD2 (6 bases each). The CDR3 runs to 13 residues. Trimming shortened V by 8 bases and J by 7 bases, and 15 bases separated the two germline ends. Germline V gene lookup returns CDR1 MRHNA and CDR2 SNTAGT. The DNA of the CDR3 is TGTGCCAGCGCGGAGGGACATCCAAATGAGCAGTTCTTC. This encodes CASAEGHPNEQFF.

A remark on this clonotype: A much more abundant neighbour one base away suggests this may be a read error. The V call is TRBV12-3 or TRBV12-4, the J call TRBJ2-1; 15 bases fit TRBD2. The CDR3 sequence is 19 residues long. This CDR3 reads CASSTGLAGGRSSYNERFF. In DNA form, the CDR3 reads TGTGCCAGCAGTACAGGACTAGCGGGAGGGCGAAGCTCCTACAATGAGCGGTTCTTC.

This clonotype occurred many times. The J gene is TRBJ2-5, the V gene TRBV7-8, with 8 nucleotides matching TRBD2. This CDR3 spans 15 amino acids. Germline trimming cut 4 bases from V and 9 bases from J; bases unmatched to any gene: 13. Germline values: CDR1 SGHVS, CDR2 FQNEAQ. DNA for the CDR3: TGTGCCAGCAGCTATCCGGGACTAGTAACCGGGTCCCAGTACTTC. Translating gives CASSYPGLVTGSQYF.

This clonotype was found many times. The chain combines TRBV12-3 or TRBV12-4 with TRBJ1-2, with D tentatively TRBD1 (6 bases). The CDR3 consists of 12 residues. With 4 bases removed from V and 3 bases from J, the gap between germline ends came to 6 bases. The CDR3 nucleotides are TGTGCCAGCAGTTCAGGGGACTATGGCTACACCTTC. It codes for CASSSGDYGYTF.